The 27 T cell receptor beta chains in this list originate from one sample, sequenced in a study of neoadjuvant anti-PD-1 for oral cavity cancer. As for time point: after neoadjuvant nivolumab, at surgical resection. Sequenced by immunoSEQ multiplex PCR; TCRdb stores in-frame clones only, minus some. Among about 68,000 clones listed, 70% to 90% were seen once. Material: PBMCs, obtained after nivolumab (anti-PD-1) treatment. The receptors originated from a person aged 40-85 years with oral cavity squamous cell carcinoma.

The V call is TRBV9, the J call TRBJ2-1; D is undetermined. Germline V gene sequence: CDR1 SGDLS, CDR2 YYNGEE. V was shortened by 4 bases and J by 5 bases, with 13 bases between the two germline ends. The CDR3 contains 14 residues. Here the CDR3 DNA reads TGTGCCAGCAGCTTAATAGGACGGGACAATGAGCAGTTCTTC. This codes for CASSLIGRDNEQFF.

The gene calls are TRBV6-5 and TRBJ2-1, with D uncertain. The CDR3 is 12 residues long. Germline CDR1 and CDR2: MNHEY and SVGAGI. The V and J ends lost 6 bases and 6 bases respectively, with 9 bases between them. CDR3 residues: CASSLLGNEQFF. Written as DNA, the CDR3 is TGTGCCAGCAGCCTTCTGGGCAATGAGCAGTTCTTC.

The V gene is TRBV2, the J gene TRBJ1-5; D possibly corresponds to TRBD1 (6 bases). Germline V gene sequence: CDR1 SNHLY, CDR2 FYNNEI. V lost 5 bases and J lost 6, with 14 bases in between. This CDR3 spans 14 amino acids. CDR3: CASSPSGTPQPQHF. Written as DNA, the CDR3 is TGTGCCAGCAGTCCGTCCGGGACACCTCAGCCCCAGCATTTT. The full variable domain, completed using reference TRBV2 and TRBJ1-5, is EPEVTQTPSHQVTQMGQEVILRCVPISNHLYFYWYRQILGQKVEFLVSFYNNEISEKSEIFDDQFSVERPDGSNFTLKIRSTKLEDSAMYFCASSPSGTPQPQHFGDGTRLSIL.

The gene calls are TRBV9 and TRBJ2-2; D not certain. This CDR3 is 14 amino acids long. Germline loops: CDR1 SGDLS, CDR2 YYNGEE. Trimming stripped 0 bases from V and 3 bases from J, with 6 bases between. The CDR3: CASSVDSYTGELFF. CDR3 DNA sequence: TGTGCCAGCAGCGTAGATTCGTACACCGGGGAGCTGTTTTTT.

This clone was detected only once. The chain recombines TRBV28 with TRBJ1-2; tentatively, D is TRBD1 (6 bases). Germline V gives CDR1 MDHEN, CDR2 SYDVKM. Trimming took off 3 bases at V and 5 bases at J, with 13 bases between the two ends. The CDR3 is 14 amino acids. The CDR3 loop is CASSLGKQGYGYTF. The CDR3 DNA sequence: TGTGCCAGCAGTTTGGGGAAACAGGGTTATGGCTACACCTTC.

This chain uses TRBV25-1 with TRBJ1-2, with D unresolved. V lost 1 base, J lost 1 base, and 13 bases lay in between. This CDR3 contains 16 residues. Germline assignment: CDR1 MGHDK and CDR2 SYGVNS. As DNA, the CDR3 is TGTGCCAGCAGTGAATCATCAGGTCGGGGTAACTATGGCTACACCTTC. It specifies CASSESSGRGNYGYTF.

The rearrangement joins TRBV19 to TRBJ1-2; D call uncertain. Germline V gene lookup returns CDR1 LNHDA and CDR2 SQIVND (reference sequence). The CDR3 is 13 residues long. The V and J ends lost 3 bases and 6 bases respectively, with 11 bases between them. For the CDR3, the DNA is TGTGCCAGTAGTATGGCGGGCGAGAATGGCTACACCTTC. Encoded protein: CASSMAGENGYTF.

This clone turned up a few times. This chain's CDR3 is CAWEDGTSNQPQHF. In DNA form, the CDR3 reads TGTGCCTGGGAAGATGGTACTAGCAATCAGCCCCAGCATTTT. This sequence joins TRBV30 and TRBJ1-5; D is unclear. V was clipped by 5 bases and J by 0 bases, with 11 bases between them. Germline CDR1 is GTSNPN and CDR2 is SVGIG (reference sequence). The CDR3 runs to 14 residues.

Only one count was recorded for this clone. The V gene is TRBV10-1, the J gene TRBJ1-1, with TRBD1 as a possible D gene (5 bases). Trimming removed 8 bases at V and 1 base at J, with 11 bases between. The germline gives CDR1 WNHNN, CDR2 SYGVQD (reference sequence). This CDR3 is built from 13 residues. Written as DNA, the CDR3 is TGCGCCAGCCAGGGAACCCGGAACACTGAAGCTTTCTTT. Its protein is CASQGTRNTEAFF.

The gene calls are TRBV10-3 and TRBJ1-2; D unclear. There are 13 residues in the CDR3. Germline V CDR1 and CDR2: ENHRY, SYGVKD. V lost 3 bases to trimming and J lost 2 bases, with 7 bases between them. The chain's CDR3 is CAISDPLNYGYTF. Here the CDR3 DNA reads TGTGCCATCAGTGACCCCCTAAACTATGGCTACACCTTC.

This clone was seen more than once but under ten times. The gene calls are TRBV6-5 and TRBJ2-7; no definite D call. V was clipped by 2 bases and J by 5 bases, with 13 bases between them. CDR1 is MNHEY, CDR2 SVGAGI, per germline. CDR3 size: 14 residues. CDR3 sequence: CASSYGWGSHEQYF. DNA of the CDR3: TGTGCCAGCAGTTACGGGTGGGGTAGCCACGAGCAGTACTTC.

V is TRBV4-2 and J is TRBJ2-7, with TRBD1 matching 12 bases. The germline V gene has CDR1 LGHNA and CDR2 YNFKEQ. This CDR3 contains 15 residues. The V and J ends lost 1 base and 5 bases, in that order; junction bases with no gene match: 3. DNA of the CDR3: TGTGCCAGCAGCCAAGGGGACAGGGGGCTCAACGAGCAGTACTTC. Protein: CASSQGDRGLNEQYF.

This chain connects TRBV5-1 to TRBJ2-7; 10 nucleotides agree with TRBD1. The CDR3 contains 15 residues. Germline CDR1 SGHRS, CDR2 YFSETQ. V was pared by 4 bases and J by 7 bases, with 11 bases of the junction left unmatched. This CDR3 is CASSPRGTGALEQYF. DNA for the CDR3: TGCGCCAGCAGCCCCCGCGGGACAGGGGCCTTGGAGCAGTACTTC. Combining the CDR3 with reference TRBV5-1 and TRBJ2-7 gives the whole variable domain KAGVTQTPRYLIKTRGQQVTLSCSPISGHRSVSWYQQTPGQGLQFLFEYFSETQRNKGNFPGRFSGRQFSNSRSEMNVSTLELGDSALYLCASSPRGTGALEQYFGPGTRLTVT.

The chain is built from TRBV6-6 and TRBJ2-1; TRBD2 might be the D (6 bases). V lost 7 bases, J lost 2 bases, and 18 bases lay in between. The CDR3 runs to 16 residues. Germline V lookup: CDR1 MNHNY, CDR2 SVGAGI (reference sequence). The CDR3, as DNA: TGTGCCAGCACCTTCCGTAGGGACTCCCCCTACAATGAGCAGTTCTTC. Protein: CASTFRRDSPYNEQFF.

The DNA of the CDR3 is TGCAGCGTTGAAGGCCGACAGGGACTCTCTGGGGCCAACGTCCTGACTTTC. Encoded protein: CSVEGRQGLSGANVLTF. V usage is TRBV29-1 and J usage is TRBJ2-6, with D tentatively TRBD1 (7 bases). Trimming removed 1 base at V and 0 bases at J, with 13 bases between. CDR3 length equals 17 residues. Germline CDR1 is SQVTM and CDR2 is ANQGSEA. The entire variable domain, with the rest obtained from reference TRBV29-1 and TRBJ2-6, is as follows: SAVISQKPSRDICQRGTSLTIQCQVDSQVTMMFWYRQQPGQSLTLIATANQGSEATYESGFVIDKFPISRPNLTFSTLTVSNMSPEDSSIYLCSVEGRQGLSGANVLTFGAGSRLTVL.

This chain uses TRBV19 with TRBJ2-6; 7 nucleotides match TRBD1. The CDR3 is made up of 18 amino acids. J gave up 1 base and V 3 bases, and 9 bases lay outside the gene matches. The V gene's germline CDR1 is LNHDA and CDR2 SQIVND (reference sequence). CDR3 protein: CASSIPGQIASGANVLTF. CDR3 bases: TGTGCCAGTAGTATCCCGGGACAGATCGCTTCTGGGGCCAACGTCCTGACTTTC.

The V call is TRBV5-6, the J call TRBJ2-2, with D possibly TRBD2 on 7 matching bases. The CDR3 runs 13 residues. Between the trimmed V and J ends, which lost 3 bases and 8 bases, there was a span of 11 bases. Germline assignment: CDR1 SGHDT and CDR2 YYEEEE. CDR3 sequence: CASSWGGTGELFF. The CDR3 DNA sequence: TGTGCCAGCAGCTGGGGAGGGACAGGGGAGCTGTTTTTT.

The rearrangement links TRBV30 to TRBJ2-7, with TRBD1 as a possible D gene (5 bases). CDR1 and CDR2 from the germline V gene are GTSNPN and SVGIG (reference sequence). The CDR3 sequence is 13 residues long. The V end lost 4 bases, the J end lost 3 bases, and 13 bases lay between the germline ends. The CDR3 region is CAWTPGHFYEQYF. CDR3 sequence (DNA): TGTGCCTGGACCCCCGGACATTTCTACGAGCAGTACTTC.

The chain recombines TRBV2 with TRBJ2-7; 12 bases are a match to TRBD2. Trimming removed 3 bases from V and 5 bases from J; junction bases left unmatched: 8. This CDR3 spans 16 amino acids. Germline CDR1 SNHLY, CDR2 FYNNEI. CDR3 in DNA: TGTGCCAGCAGTGAGCTAGCGGGAGGGAGGGAGAACGAGCAGTACTTC. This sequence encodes CASSELAGGRENEQYF.

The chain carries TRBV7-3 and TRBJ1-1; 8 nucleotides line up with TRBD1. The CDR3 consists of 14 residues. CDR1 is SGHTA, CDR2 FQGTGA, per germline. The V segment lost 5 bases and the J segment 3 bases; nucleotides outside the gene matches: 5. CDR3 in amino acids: CASSPQGADTEAFF. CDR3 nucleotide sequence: TGTGCCAGCAGCCCCCAGGGGGCCGACACTGAAGCTTTCTTT.

CDR3 region: CASSLNGKETQYF. Written as DNA, the CDR3 is TGTGCCAGCAGCTTAAATGGAAAAGAGACCCAGTACTTC. The rearrangement joins TRBV7-3 to TRBJ2-5; D is undetermined. Germline V gene data show CDR1 as SGHTA and CDR2 as FQGTGA. V lost 1 base and J lost 3, with 6 bases in between. The CDR3 is 13 amino acids.

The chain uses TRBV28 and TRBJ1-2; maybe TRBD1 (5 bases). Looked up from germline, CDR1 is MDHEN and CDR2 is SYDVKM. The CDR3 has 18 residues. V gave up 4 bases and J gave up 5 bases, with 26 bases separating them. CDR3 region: CASSSFASPGWDSYGYTF. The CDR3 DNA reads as TGTGCCAGCAGTTCCTTCGCTTCCCCAGGGTGGGACTCATATGGCTACACCTTC.

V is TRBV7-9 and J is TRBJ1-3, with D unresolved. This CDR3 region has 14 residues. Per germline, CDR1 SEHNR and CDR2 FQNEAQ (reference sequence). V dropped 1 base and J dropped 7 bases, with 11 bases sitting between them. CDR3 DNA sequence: TGTGCCAGCAGCTTAGGGCAGGCGGGGAACACCATATATTTT. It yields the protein CASSLGQAGNTIYF.

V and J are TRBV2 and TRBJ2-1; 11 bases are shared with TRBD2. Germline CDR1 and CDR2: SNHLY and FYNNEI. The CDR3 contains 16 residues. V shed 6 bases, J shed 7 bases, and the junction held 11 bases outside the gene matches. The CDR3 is CASSSISGRAKNEQFF. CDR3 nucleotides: TGTGCCAGCAGCTCAATTAGCGGGAGGGCCAAAAATGAGCAGTTCTTC.

CDR3 bases: TGTGCCAGCTCACCGCCCGGACAGACTAACTATGGCTACACCTTC. This gives the protein CASSPPGQTNYGYTF. The chain carries TRBV18 and TRBJ1-2; D is perhaps TRBD1 (6 bases). Trimming took 3 bases from V and 0 from J, leaving 11 bases between them. Germline V gives CDR1 KGHSH, CDR2 LQKENI. The CDR3 covers 15 residues.

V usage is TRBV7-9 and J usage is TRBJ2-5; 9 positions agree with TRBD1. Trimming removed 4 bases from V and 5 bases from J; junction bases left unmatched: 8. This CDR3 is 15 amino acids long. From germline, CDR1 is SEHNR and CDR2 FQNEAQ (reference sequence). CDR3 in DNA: TGTGCCAGCAGCTACACGGGACAGGGCTGGGAGACCCAGTACTTC. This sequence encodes CASSYTGQGWETQYF.

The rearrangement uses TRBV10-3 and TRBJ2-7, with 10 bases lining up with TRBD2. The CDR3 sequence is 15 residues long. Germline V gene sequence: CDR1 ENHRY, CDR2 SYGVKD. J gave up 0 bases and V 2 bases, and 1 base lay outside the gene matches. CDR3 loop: CAISEGLADSYEQYF. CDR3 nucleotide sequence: TGTGCCATCAGTGAGGGACTAGCGGACTCCTACGAGCAGTACTTC.